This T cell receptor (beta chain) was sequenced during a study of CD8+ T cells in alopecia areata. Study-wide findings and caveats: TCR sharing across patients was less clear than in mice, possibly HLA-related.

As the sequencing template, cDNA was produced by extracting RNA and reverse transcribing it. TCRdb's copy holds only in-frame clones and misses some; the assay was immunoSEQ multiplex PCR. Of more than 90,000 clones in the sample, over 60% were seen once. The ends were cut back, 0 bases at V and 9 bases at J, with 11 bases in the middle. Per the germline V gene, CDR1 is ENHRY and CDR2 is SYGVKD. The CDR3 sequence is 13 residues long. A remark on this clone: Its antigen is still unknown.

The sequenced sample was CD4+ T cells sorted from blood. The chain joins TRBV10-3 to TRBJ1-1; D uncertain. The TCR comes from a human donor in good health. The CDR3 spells CAISESSTNQAFF. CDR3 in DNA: TGTGCCATCAGTGAGTCTTCGACCAATCAAGCTTTCTTT.